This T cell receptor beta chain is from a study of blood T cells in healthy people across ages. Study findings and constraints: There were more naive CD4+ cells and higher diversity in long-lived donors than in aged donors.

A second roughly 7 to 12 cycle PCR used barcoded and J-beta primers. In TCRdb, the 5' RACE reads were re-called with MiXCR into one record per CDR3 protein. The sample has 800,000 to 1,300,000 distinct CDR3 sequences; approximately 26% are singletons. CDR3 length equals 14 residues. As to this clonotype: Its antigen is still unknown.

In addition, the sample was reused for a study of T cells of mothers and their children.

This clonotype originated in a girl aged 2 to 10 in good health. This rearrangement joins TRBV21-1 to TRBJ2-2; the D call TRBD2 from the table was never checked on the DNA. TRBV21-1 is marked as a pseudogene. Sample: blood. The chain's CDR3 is CASPTGGKNGELFF. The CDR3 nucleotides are TGTGCCAGCCCCACGGGAGGAAAAAACGGGGAGCTGTTTTTT.